Each of the 25 T cell receptor beta chains below was sequenced from the same sample in a study of Ad26.COV2.S vaccination and SARS-CoV-2 variants. Some clones are missing from TCRdb's copy, which holds only in-frame ones; the method was immunoSEQ multiplex PCR. The sample has roughly 180,000 clones; approximately 88% are singletons. The sequenced sample was peripheral blood, obtained after recovery from COVID-19. The receptors were sampled from a human donor who had recovered from COVID-19.

V is TRBV30 and J is TRBJ2-7; 13 bases align to TRBD2. V was clipped by 2 bases and J by 0 bases; unmatched bases: 4. CDR1 and CDR2 (germline): GTSNPN, SVGIG (reference sequence). This CDR3 has 16 amino acids. CDR3 in DNA: TGTGCCTGGAGTCGGACTAGCGGGGGTTTCTCCTACGAGCAGTACTTC. Protein product: CAWSRTSGGFSYEQYF.

V and J are TRBV7-9 and TRBJ2-3; D uncertain. Germline V lookup: CDR1 SEHNR, CDR2 FQNEAQ (reference sequence). V lost 7 bases and J lost 5, with 10 bases in between. CDR3 length: 12 amino acids. CDR3 coding DNA: TGTGCCAGCACCCCTATGGGAGATACGCAGTATTTT. It encodes CASTPMGDTQYF.

V gene TRBV3-1 (or the pseudogene TRBV3-2) combines with J gene TRBJ2-7; 11 bases fit TRBD2. The CDR3 runs to 14 residues. Germline values: CDR1 LGHDT, CDR2 YNNKEL (reference sequence). V dropped 1 base and J dropped 5; count of bases not matched to a gene: 1. CDR3 sequence reads: CASSQASGGNEQYF. CDR3 DNA: TGTGCCAGCAGCCAAGCTAGCGGGGGGAACGAGCAGTACTTC.

V and J are TRBV11-1 and TRBJ2-5; 11 positions agree with TRBD2. V shed 6 bases and J 7 bases; nucleotides not matched to a gene: 4. The CDR3 runs 13 residues. Germline lookup yields CDR1 SGHAT and CDR2 FQDESV (reference sequence). The CDR3 DNA reads as TGTGCCAGCAGATCCGGGACTAGCGGGACCCAGTACTTC. Translated: CASRSGTSGTQYF.

This clone is termed medium-sized. V usage is TRBV29-1 and J usage is TRBJ2-7; 13 positions agree with TRBD2. Germline V gene lookup returns CDR1 SQVTM and CDR2 ANQGSEA. This CDR3 comprises 13 residues. The V gene end was trimmed by 6 bases and the J gene end by 6 bases; junction bases not matched to a gene: 5. Here the CDR3 reads CSVKTSGGIEQYF. Here the CDR3 DNA reads TGCAGCGTAAAGACTAGCGGGGGGATCGAGCAGTACTTC.

The chain has TRBV6-6 and TRBJ1-2; possibly TRBD1 for D (6 bases). Germline CDR1 MNHNY, CDR2 SVGAGI (reference sequence). Trimming pared 6 bases from V and 5 bases from J, leaving 19 bases between. This CDR3 spans 15 amino acids. This chain's CDR3 is CASRGSSQTGYGYTF. As DNA, the CDR3 is TGTGCCAGCAGAGGGAGTTCTCAGACAGGATATGGCTACACCTTC.

The J gene is TRBJ2-7, the V gene TRBV19; the D is unclear. The V and J ends lost 3 bases and 3 bases respectively, with 6 bases between them. Germline loops: CDR1 LNHDA, CDR2 SQIVND (reference sequence). This CDR3 comprises 12 residues. The CDR3 bases are TGTGCCAGTAGTATGGACCTCTACGAGCAGTACTTC. This translates into CASSMDLYEQYF.

The CDR3 loop is CASGRTGARNTIYF. The CDR3 bases are TGTGCCAGCGGTAGGACAGGGGCACGAAACACCATATATTTT. The gene calls are TRBV9 and TRBJ1-3; 9 bases map to TRBD1. After removal of 7 bases from V and 5 bases from J, the junction contained 7 bases not matched to a gene. The CDR3 length is 14 residues. Per the germline V gene, CDR1 is SGDLS and CDR2 is YYNGEE.

This clone showed up just a few times. This chain joins TRBV29-1 and TRBJ1-5; D is perhaps TRBD1 (6 bases). This CDR3 has 13 residues. Deletions cut 4 bases from V and 1 base from J, with 8 bases between. Germline V gene sequence: CDR1 SQVTM, CDR2 ANQGSEA. DNA for the CDR3: TGCAGCGTTGCCGGGACAAGCAATCAGCCCCAGCATTTT. It specifies CSVAGTSNQPQHF.

The chain carries TRBV10-3 and TRBJ1-2, with D tentatively TRBD1 (6 bases). CDR1 and CDR2 from the germline V gene are ENHRY and SYGVKD. With 8 bases removed from V and 4 bases from J, the gap between germline ends came to 14 bases. This CDR3 spans 13 amino acids. The CDR3 region has the DNA TGTGCCATCCAACCCACAGGGATCTATGGCTACACCTTC. This codes for CAIQPTGIYGYTF.

Only a few counts were recorded for this clone. J is TRBJ2-1 and V is TRBV9, with D possibly being TRBD2 (5 bases). Trimming removed 2 bases from V and 0 bases from J, with 9 bases in between. Germline loops: CDR1 SGDLS, CDR2 YYNGEE. CDR3 size: 15 residues. Here the CDR3 reads CASSVGEISYNEQFF. The CDR3 DNA is TGTGCCAGCAGCGTTGGGGAGATCTCCTACAATGAGCAGTTCTTC.

The genes are TRBV5-6 and TRBJ2-5; no firm D call. From germline, CDR1 is SGHDT and CDR2 YYEEEE. The CDR3 runs to 16 residues. V lost 4 bases to trimming and J lost 2 bases, with 18 bases between them. CDR3 in DNA: TGTGCCAGCAGCGAGACTGGCGGCCCCATTCAAGAGACCCAGTACTTC. Protein: CASSETGGPIQETQYF.

This chain links TRBV9 with TRBJ2-3; perhaps TRBD2 as D (6 bases). The CDR3 extends over 16 amino acids. Trimming removed 0 bases at V and 0 bases at J, with 11 bases between. Germline CDR1 and CDR2: SGDLS and YYNGEE. In nucleotides, the CDR3 is TGTGCCAGCAGCGTAGGGACTACCCTAAGCACAGATACGCAGTATTTT. Translation: CASSVGTTLSTDTQYF.

The chain has TRBV11-2 and TRBJ2-5; weak D call: TRBD1 (6 bases). The germline V and J ends were trimmed by 1 base and 4 bases, with 13 bases remaining between them. CDR3 length: 15 residues. Germline V gene sequence: CDR1 SGHAT, CDR2 FQNNGV. The CDR3 spells CASSLVEEGGETQYF. CDR3 bases: TGTGCCAGCAGCTTAGTAGAGGAAGGGGGAGAGACCCAGTACTTC.

The chain recombines TRBV5-1 with TRBJ2-5; 8 bases map to TRBD1. J lost 7 bases, V lost 7 bases, and 12 bases had no gene match. Germline V gene lookup returns CDR1 SGHRS and CDR2 YFSETQ. The CDR3 has 14 residues. The CDR3 loop reads CASGGIPGGATQYF. The DNA for the CDR3 is TGCGCCAGCGGGGGGATCCCAGGGGGCGCGACCCAGTACTTC.

This sequence joins TRBV19 and TRBJ1-1; possible D gene TRBD1, 6 bases. CDR3 size: 13 residues. In germline, CDR1 is LNHDA, CDR2 SQIVND (reference sequence). V lost 4 bases and J 3 bases, leaving 9 bases between the germline ends. The CDR3 nucleotides are TGTGCCAGTAGTACGGGGGCGGACACTGAAGCTTTCTTT. Translating it yields CASSTGADTEAFF.

The rearrangement joins TRBV19 to TRBJ1-1; unclear D gene. Germline V CDR1 and CDR2: LNHDA, SQIVND (reference sequence). CDR3 length equals 14 residues. Trimming stripped 0 bases from V and 6 bases from J, with 11 bases between. The CDR3 spells CASSIEGWFAEAFF. DNA of the CDR3: TGTGCCAGTAGTATAGAGGGTTGGTTCGCTGAAGCTTTCTTT.

This clone was seen only once. This rearrangement joins TRBV3-1 (or the pseudogene TRBV3-2) to TRBJ2-1, with TRBD2 matching 9 bases. The CDR3 has 15 amino acids. The V gene's germline CDR1 is LGHDT and CDR2 YNNKEL (reference sequence). The V and J ends lost 1 base and 7 bases, in that order; junction bases with no gene match: 5. The DNA of the CDR3 is TGTGCCAGCAGCCAAGGGGGACTAGCTGGTAATGAGCAGTTCTTC. It codes for CASSQGGLAGNEQFF.

This clone was seen a few times. This rearrangement joins TRBV7-9 to TRBJ2-7; the D is unclear. V was pared by 5 bases and J by 2 bases, with 16 bases between. CDR3 length equals 15 residues. Germline assignment: CDR1 SEHNR and CDR2 FQNEAQ (reference sequence). The CDR3 DNA follows: TGTGCCAGCAGCACTGTGACTGCCCCAACCTACGAGCAGTACTTC. Protein: CASSTVTAPTYEQYF. The entire variable domain, with the rest obtained from reference TRBV7-9 and TRBJ2-7, is as follows: DTGVSQNPRHKITKRGQNVTFRCDPISEHNRLYWYRQTLGQGPEFLTYFQNEAQLEKSRLLSDRFSAERPKGSFSTLEIQRTEQGDSAMYLCASSTVTAPTYEQYFGPGTRLTVT.

The CDR3 sequence: CASSLVGTSGGESFF. The CDR3 coding sequence is TGTGCCAGCAGCTTAGTAGGGACTAGCGGGGGGGAGTCGTTCTTC. This chain links TRBV7-2 with TRBJ2-1, with 16 bases aligning to TRBD2. With 1 base clipped from V and 15 bases from J, the junction kept 6 bases outside the gene matches. Germline CDR1 reads SGHTA; CDR2 reads FQGNSA. This CDR3 region has 15 residues. Using reference TRBV7-2 and TRBJ2-1 for the parts outside the CDR3, the full variable domain is GAGVSQSPSNKVTEKGKDVELRCDPISGHTALYWYRQSLGQGLEFLIYFQGNSAPDKSGLPSDRFSAERTGGSVSTLTIQRTQQEDSAVYLCASSLVGTSGGESFFGPGTRLTVL.

The V and J genes are TRBV3-1 (or the pseudogene TRBV3-2) and TRBJ1-6; D uncertain. With 1 base removed from V and 13 bases from J, the gap between germline ends came to 11 bases. CDR1 is LGHDT, CDR2 YNNKEL, per germline (reference sequence). The CDR3 is 13 amino acids. The CDR3 is CASSQASQRPLHF. The CDR3 DNA reads TGTGCCAGCAGCCAAGCCAGCCAGAGGCCCCTCCACTTT.

J is TRBJ2-5 and V is TRBV7-9; tentatively, D is TRBD2 (5 bases). V gave up 5 bases and J gave up 9 bases, with 13 bases separating them. The germline V gene encodes CDR1 SEHNR and CDR2 FQNEAQ (reference sequence). The CDR3 extends over 12 amino acids. CDR3 loop: CASSPPSGAQYF. CDR3 DNA sequence: TGTGCCAGCAGCCCGCCATCCGGGGCCCAGTACTTC.

The V and J genes are TRBV15 and TRBJ1-1; D gene unclear. The V gene's germline CDR1 is LNHNV and CDR2 YYDKDF (reference sequence). V dropped 0 bases and J dropped 0 bases, with 8 bases sitting between them. This CDR3 is built from 15 residues. CDR3: CATSRDDLLNTEAFF. The CDR3 DNA reads TGTGCCACCAGCAGAGATGATCTCTTGAACACTGAAGCTTTCTTT.

The V gene is TRBV30, the J gene TRBJ2-7; TRBD1 might be the D (6 bases). V gave up 1 base and J gave up 2 bases, with 9 bases separating them. The CDR3 length is 13 residues. Per the germline V gene, CDR1 is GTSNPN and CDR2 is SVGIG (reference sequence). Written as DNA, the CDR3 is TGTGCCTGGAGTGGACAGGACCCCTACGAGCAGTACTTC. Protein sequence: CAWSGQDPYEQYF. Full variable domain (remainder filled in from reference TRBV30 and TRBJ2-7): SQTIHQWPATLVQPVGSPLSLECTVEGTSNPNLYWYRQAAGRGLQLLFYSVGIGQISSEVPQNLSASRPQDRQFILSSKKLLLSDSGFYLCAWSGQDPYEQYFGPGTRLTVT.

The count of this clone is one. The gene calls are TRBV30 and TRBJ1-1, with TRBD1 matching 7 bases. Germline assignment: CDR1 GTSNPN and CDR2 SVGIG (reference sequence). Unmatched junction bases numbered 6, after V lost 3 bases and J lost 5 bases. This CDR3 comprises 13 residues. The DNA for the CDR3 is TGTGCCTGGAGGGGAGGGGGCTGGACTGAAGCTTTCTTT. Translation: CAWRGGGWTEAFF.